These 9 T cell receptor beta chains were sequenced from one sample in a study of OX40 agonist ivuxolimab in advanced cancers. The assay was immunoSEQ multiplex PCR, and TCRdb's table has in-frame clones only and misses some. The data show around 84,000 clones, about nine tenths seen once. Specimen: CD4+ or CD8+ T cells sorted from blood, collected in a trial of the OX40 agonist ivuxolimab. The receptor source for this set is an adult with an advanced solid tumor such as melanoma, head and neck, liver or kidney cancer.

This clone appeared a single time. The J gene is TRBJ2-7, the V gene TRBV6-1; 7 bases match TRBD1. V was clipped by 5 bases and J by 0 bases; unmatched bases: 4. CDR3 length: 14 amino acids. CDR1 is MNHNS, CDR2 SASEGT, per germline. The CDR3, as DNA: TGTGCCAGCAGTCGGGACAGTAGCTCCTACGAGCAGTACTTC. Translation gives CASSRDSSSYEQYF.

The CDR3 here is CASSVDGGDDEQYF. The CDR3 DNA reads TGTGCCAGCAGCGTAGATGGCGGGGACGACGAGCAGTACTTC. V is TRBV9 and J is TRBJ2-7; maybe TRBD2 (6 bases). The CDR3 loop spans 14 amino acids. The V gene lost 0 bases and the J gene lost 5 bases, with 12 bases spanning the gap. Germline V lookup: CDR1 SGDLS, CDR2 YYNGEE.

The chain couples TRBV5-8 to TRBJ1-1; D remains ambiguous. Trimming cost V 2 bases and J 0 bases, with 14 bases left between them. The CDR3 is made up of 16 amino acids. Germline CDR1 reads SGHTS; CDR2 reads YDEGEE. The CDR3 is CASSFTQLGVNTEAFF. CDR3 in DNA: TGTGCCAGCAGCTTTACCCAGCTGGGCGTGAACACTGAAGCTTTCTTT.

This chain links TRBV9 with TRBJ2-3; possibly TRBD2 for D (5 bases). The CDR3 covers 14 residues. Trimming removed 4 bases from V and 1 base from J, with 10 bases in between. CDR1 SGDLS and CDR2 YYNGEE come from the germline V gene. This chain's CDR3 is CASSLEAGTDTQYF. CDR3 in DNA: TGTGCCAGCAGCCTGGAAGCGGGCACAGATACGCAGTATTTT.

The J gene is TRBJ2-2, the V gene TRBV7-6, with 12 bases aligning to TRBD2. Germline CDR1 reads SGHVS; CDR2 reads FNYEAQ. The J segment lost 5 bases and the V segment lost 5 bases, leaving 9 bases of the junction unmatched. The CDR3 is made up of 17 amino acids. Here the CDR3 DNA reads TGTGCCAGCAGCCAAACCGGACTAGCGGGAATGACCGGGGAGCTGTTTTTT. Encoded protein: CASSQTGLAGMTGELFF.

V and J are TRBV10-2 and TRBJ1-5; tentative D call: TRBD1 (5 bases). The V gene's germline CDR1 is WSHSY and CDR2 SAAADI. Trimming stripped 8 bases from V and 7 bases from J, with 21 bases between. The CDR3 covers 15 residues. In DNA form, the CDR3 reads TGCGCCAGCTCCGCTGGGGGGGGGACGGGGCAGCCCCAGCATTTT. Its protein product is CASSAGGGTGQPQHF.

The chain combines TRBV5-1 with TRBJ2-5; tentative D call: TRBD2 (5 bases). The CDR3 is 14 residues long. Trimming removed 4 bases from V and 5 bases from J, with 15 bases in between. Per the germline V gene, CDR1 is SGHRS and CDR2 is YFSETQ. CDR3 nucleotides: TGCGCCAGCAGCCGAGATCATTCGGGGGAGACCCAGTACTTC. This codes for CASSRDHSGETQYF.

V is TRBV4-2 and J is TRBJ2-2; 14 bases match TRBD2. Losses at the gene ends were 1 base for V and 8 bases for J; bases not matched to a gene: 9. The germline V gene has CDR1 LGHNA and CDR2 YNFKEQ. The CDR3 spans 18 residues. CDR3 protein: CASSQVRLAGGKVGELFF. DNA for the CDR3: TGTGCCAGCAGCCAAGTGAGACTAGCGGGAGGGAAGGTGGGGGAGCTGTTTTTT.

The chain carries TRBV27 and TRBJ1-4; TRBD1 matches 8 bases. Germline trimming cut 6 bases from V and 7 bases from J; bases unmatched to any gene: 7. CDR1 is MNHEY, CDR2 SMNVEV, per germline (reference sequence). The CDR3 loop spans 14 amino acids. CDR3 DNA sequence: TGTGCCAGCAGCCAAGCCGGGACAGGTGAAAAACTGTTTTTT. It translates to CASSQAGTGEKLFF. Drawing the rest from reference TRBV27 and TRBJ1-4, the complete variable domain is EAQVTQNPRYLITVTGKKLTVTCSQNMNHEYMSWYRQDPGLGLRQIYYSMNVEVTDKGDVPEGYKVSRKEKRNFPLILESPSPNQTSLYFCASSQAGTGEKLFFGSGTQLSVL.